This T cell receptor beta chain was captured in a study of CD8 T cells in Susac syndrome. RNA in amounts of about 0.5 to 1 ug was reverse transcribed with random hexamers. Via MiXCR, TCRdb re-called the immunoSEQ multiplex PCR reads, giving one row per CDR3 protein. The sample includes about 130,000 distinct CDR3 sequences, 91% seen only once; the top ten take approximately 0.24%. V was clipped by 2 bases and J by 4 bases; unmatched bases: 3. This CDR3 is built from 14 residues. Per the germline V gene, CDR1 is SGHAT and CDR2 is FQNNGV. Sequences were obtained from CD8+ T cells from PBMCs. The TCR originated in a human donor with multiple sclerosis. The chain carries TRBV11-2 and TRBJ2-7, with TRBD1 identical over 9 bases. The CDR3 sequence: CASSLTGGWYEQYF. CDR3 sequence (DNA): TGTGCCAGCAGCTTAACAGGGGGCTGGTACGAGCAGTACTTC.